This TCR beta chain was documented in a study of blood T cell repertoires in COVID-19. Background on the study: COVID-19 samples from acute and convalescent phases originated in the United States, Italy and Spain.

Sequenced by immunoSEQ multiplex PCR; TCRdb stores in-frame clones only, minus some. There are roughly 250,000 clones in the sample; 65% to 80% occur only once, and 3% to 4% lies in the top ten. V lost 0 bases, J lost 3 bases, and 10 bases lay in between. Germline CDR1 is SGHKS and CDR2 is YYEKEE (reference sequence). This CDR3 has 15 residues. This TCR derives from a woman aged 40 to 50 with active or convalescent COVID-19. The gene calls are TRBV5-5 and TRBJ2-1, with D possibly being TRBD1 (7 bases). Source material: peripheral blood. The CDR3 bases are TGTGCCAGCAGCTTGGGACAGGGAGGCTACAATGAGCAGTTCTTC. This gives the protein CASSLGQGGYNEQFF. Full variable domain (missing parts from reference TRBV5-5 and TRBJ2-1): DAGVTQSPTHLIKTRGQQVTLRCSPISGHKSVSWYQQVLGQGPQFIFQYYEKEERGRGNFPDRFSARQFPNYSSELNVNALLLGDSALYLCASSLGQGGYNEQFFGPGTRLTVL.